The 10 T cell receptor beta chains presented below share a single source sample, sequenced in a study of T cells in women clearing cervical HPV infection. The protocol was immunoSEQ multiplex PCR, while the TCRdb copy is restricted to in-frame clones and leaves out a portion. This repertoire comprises 25,000 to 35,000 clones; its ten largest clones make up roughly 16%. Sequencing used blood buffy coat. These receptors originate from a woman between 18 and 70 years old with a cervical HPV16 infection that either progressed to CIN3+ or cleared (not recorded which).

In the case of this clone: Read data end 3 residues before the CDR3 end; the end is taken from the germline J gene. The J gene is TRBJ1-2, the V gene TRBV19, with no clear D. Trimming pared 3 bases from V and 4 bases from J, leaving 12 bases between. The CDR3 loop spans 14 amino acids. CDR1 LNHDA and CDR2 SQIVND come from the germline V gene (reference sequence). CDR3 DNA (partial): TGTGCCAGTAGTATCGTCAGACTCTCCTATGGC. Translated, it gives CASSIVRLSYG. The CDR3 reads in full as CASSIVRLSYGYTF. Full variable domain (rest looked up from reference TRBV19 and TRBJ1-2): DGGITQSPKYLFRKEGQNVTLSCEQNLNHDAMYWYRQDPGQGLRLIYYSQIVNDFQKGDIAEGYSVSREKKESFPLTVTSAQKNPTAFYLCASSIVRLSYGYTFGSGTRLTVV.

About this clone: The read terminates 3 residues ahead of where the CDR3 ends, so the germline J gene completes it. The chain combines TRBV20-1 with TRBJ2-7, with 8 bases that match TRBD2. This CDR3 spans 15 amino acids. Trimming cost V 4 bases and J 0 bases; bases outside gene matches: 8. Per the germline V gene, CDR1 is DFQATT and CDR2 is SNEGSKA (reference sequence). This CDR3 is CSATRAAGDSYEQYF. Partial CDR3 DNA: TGCAGTGCTACCAGAGCAGCGGGGGACTCCTACGAG.

Points on this clone: A junction end diverges from the germline sequence, so it may reflect a read error. From the germline J gene comes the end of the CDR3, since the read stops 3 residues before it. The chain recombines TRBV7-7 with TRBJ1-2; 10 nucleotides line up with TRBD1. CDR1 is SSHAT, CDR2 FNYEAQ, per germline (reference sequence). This CDR3 has 15 residues. Partial CDR3 DNA: TGTGCTAGCAGCCAAGACAGGGGGCAAGATAATGAC. Amino acid sequence: CASSQDRGQDND. The whole CDR3 protein is CASSQDRGQDNDYTF.

About this clone: Read coverage stops 3 residues before the CDR3 terminus; the germline J gene supplies the remainder. The chain is built from TRBV20-1 and TRBJ1-2; no clear D gene. Germline values: CDR1 DFQATT, CDR2 SNEGSKA (reference sequence). This CDR3 contains 16 residues. The CDR3 sequence is CSARDPRDSGVYDYTF. Partial CDR3 DNA: TGCAGTGCTAGAGATCCTCGGGATAGCGGCGTCTACGAC.

About this clone: Sequencing ends 3 residues short of the CDR3 end; the germline J gene provides the rest. The chain carries TRBV5-4 and TRBJ1-2; 10 nucleotides align to TRBD1. Germline V CDR1 and CDR2: SGHNT, YYREEE (reference sequence). V gave up 3 bases and J gave up 3 bases; unmatched junction bases: 8. This CDR3 is 16 amino acids long. The sequenced CDR3 bases are TGTGCCAGCAGCTCGATCAACGGACAGGGGGACTATGGC. Translation gives CASSSINGQGDYG. The full CDR3 reads CASSSINGQGDYGYTF.

Turning to this clone: The read finishes 3 residues shy of the CDR3 end, and the germline J gene is used to complete it. The chain combines TRBV20-1 with TRBJ2-3; possibly TRBD1 for D (5 bases). V was shortened by 5 bases and J by 2 bases, with 11 bases between the two germline ends. Germline values: CDR1 DFQATT, CDR2 SNEGSKA (reference sequence). This CDR3 region has 13 residues. The part of the CDR3 DNA that was read is TGCAGTGCTGGAAGAGGACACACAGATACG. Encoded protein: CSAGRGHTDT. The full CDR3 protein is CSAGRGHTDTQYF.

As for this clone: The read ends 3 residues before the CDR3 terminus; that terminus is restored from the germline J gene. This chain links TRBV6-2 or TRBV6-3 with TRBJ1-2; 12 bases map to TRBD1. CDR1 and CDR2 from the germline V gene are MNHEY and SVGEGT. Trimming cost V 7 bases and J 5 bases; bases outside gene matches: 5. CDR3 length: 14 residues. The CDR3 is CASNPGQGAYGYTF. Partial CDR3 DNA: TGTGCCAGCAATCCGGGACAGGGGGCTTATGGC.

Notes on this clone: Read sequence stops 3 residues before the CDR3 end, and the germline J gene provides the missing end. This chain joins TRBV30 and TRBJ1-3, with D unclear. Germline V gene lookup returns CDR1 GTSNPN and CDR2 SVGIG (reference sequence). This CDR3 has 15 residues. Trimming removed 3 bases at V and 0 bases at J, with 12 bases between. CDR3 in amino acids: CAWRADTFSGNTIYF. Incomplete CDR3 DNA: TGTGCCTGGAGAGCTGACACCTTCTCTGGAAACACC. The full variable domain, in which reference TRBV30 and TRBJ1-3 provide the parts outside the CDR3, is SQTIHQWPATLVQPVGSPLSLECTVEGTSNPNLYWYRQAAGRGLQLLFYSVGIGQISSEVPQNLSASRPQDRQFILSSKKLLLSDSGFYLCAWRADTFSGNTIYFGEGSWLTVV.

For this clone: The read ends 3 residues shy of where the CDR3 ends; the end is completed using the germline J gene. The chain employs TRBV7-2 and TRBJ2-1; TRBD2 aligns across 13 bases. The CDR3 has 15 residues. The V segment lost 5 bases and the J segment 6 bases; nucleotides outside the gene matches: 4. Germline CDR1 and CDR2: SGHTA and FQGNSA. The sequenced part of the CDR3 DNA is TGTGCCAGCAGCGCTCGACTAGCGGGGGGCAATGAG. Translating gives CASSARLAGGNE. The whole CDR3 sequence reads CASSARLAGGNEQFF.

Turning to this clone: The read ends 3 residues before the CDR3 terminus; that terminus is restored from the germline J gene. V is TRBV2 and J is TRBJ2-5; TRBD1 matches at 9 bases. Germline V gene lookup returns CDR1 SNHLY and CDR2 FYNNEI. The ends lost 5 bases at V and 6 bases at J; junction bases unmatched: 7. This CDR3 is built from 14 residues. CDR3 DNA, as far as it was read: TGTGCCAGCAGTCTCATGACAGGGGGGCAGACC. Its translation is CASSLMTGGQT. The whole CDR3 reads CASSLMTGGQTQYF.